The rows below give T cell receptor beta chains drawn from one sample of a study of shared clonotypes between healthy human individuals. Produced via immunoSEQ multiplex PCR; TCRdb's table is partial and in-frame only. This sample carries about 510,000 clones, around 96% of them seen once, and the ten largest clones take under 0.06%. Sequencing was performed on naive CD4+ T cells sorted from blood. The source is a woman aged 25 to 39 in good health. Both conserved end residues are part of each CDR3. The D gene is left open where the match is weak. Some rows mark clone size as missing; the rest say once, few, many or name a class of expanded clone.

DNA	CDR3	size	D	V	J
TGTGCCATCAGTGCCGGGACTAGCGGGAGGGTTTACGAGCAGTACTTC	CAISAGTSGRVYEQYF	NA	TRBD2	TRBV10-3	TRBJ2-7
TGTGCCAGCAGTGATGCTTGGACTAGGAGCTACGAGCAGTACTTC	CASSDAWTRSYEQYF	NA	TRBD2	TRBV2	TRBJ2-7
TGTGCCAGCTCGACCCGGGAGGACTCCTACAATGAGCAGTTCTTC	CASSTREDSYNEQFF	NA	TRBD2	TRBV6-6	TRBJ2-1
TGTGCCAGCAGTCCCTCGGGACTAGCGGGATACAATGAGCAGTTCTTC	CASSPSGLAGYNEQFF	NA	TRBD2	TRBV28	TRBJ2-1
TGTGCCAGCAGGACGGGACCTAGATCCTACGAGCAGTACTTC	CASRTGPRSYEQYF	NA	NA	TRBV2	TRBJ2-7
TGCGCCAGCAGCTTACCAGGTCTAGCGGGGGGCACCGGGGAGCTGTTTTTT	CASSLPGLAGGTGELFF	NA	TRBD2	TRBV5-1	TRBJ2-2
TGTGCCAGCAGTTACGGGGACAGGGGGCTTGGCTACACCTTC	CASSYGDRGLGYTF	NA	TRBD1	TRBV6-5	TRBJ1-2
TGTGCCAGCCAGGGACAGGGGCCCTACGAGCAGTACTTC	CASQGQGPYEQYF	NA	TRBD1	TRBV14	TRBJ2-7
TGTGCCAGCAGCAGCACCCCGGACAGGGACTCCTACGAGCAGTACTTC	CASSSTPDRDSYEQYF	NA	NA	TRBV21-1	TRBJ2-7
TGTGCCAGCAGCCTACCGACAGGAACGAACACTGAAGCTTTCTTT	CASSLPTGTNTEAFF	few	NA	TRBV11-2	TRBJ1-1
TGTGCCAGTGGAACCCGGGGGAGGACTCACAATGAGCAGTTCTTC	CASGTRGRTHNEQFF	NA	NA	TRBV19	TRBJ2-1
TGTGCCAGCAGCTTGGCCGGGTTTTCCTCTCTAGAGCAGTACTTC	CASSLAGFSSLEQYF	NA	NA	TRBV5-6	TRBJ2-7
TGTGCCAGCAGTTTATTCGGGACAGAGAACACTGAAGCTTTCTTT	CASSLFGTENTEAFF	once	TRBD1	TRBV27	TRBJ1-1
TGTGCCAGCAGCTTAGGATCGCAACTAGACGGGGAGCTGTTTTTT	CASSLGSQLDGELFF	NA	NA	TRBV7-9	TRBJ2-2
TGTGCCAGCAGCTTAGTCCAGGGGGGCGGGGAGACCCAGTACTTC	CASSLVQGGGETQYF	once	NA	TRBV11-3	TRBJ2-5
TGCGCCAACAGCCACAGGGGTGCTGAAGCTTTCTTT	CANSHRGAEAFF	NA	TRBD1	TRBV5-1	TRBJ1-1
TGTGCCAGCAGTGAAAGTCAGACCTACAATGAGCAGTTCTTC	CASSESQTYNEQFF	NA	NA	TRBV2	TRBJ2-1
TGCGCCAGCAGGCTGGGACTAGCGGAATACAATGAGCAGTTCTTC	CASRLGLAEYNEQFF	NA	TRBD2	TRBV5-1	TRBJ2-1
TGTGCCAGCAGTTACGGATTCGGCAGGGGGGGCGCTGAAGCTTTCTTT	CASSYGFGRGGAEAFF	NA	TRBD1	TRBV6-5	TRBJ1-1
TGTGCCAGCAGCGCAGAGGGACTCCCACGGGCCCAGTACTTC	CASSAEGLPRAQYF	NA	NA	TRBV9	TRBJ2-5
TGTGCCACCGCCCTAGCGGGAGCGGCCAAAAACATTCAGTACTTC	CATALAGAAKNIQYF	NA	TRBD2	TRBV28	TRBJ2-4
TGCGCCAGCAGCCCCATACCAATCCGGGTCCCCCCAGGTGAAGCTTTCTTT	CASSPIPIRVPPGEAFF	NA	NA	TRBV5-1	TRBJ1-1
TGTGCCAGCAGTTACGGGGGAAGCACAGATACGCAGTATTTT	CASSYGGSTDTQYF	NA	NA	TRBV6-6	TRBJ2-3
TGTGCCAGCAGCCGCGCCAAGATAAATTCACCCCTCCACTTT	CASSRAKINSPLHF	NA	NA	TRBV2	TRBJ1-6
TGTGCCAGCAGAGGCTGGCCGGACAGGGGGCTGAGCGGGGAGCTGTTTTTT	CASRGWPDRGLSGELFF	NA	TRBD1	TRBV2	TRBJ2-2
TGTGCCAGCGGGTTGACAGGGGGAAGGGAAAAACTGTTTTTT	CASGLTGGREKLFF	NA	TRBD1	TRBV28	TRBJ1-4
TGTGCCAGTGCGTCACTAGCGGGAGATGGCGAGCAGTACTTC	CASASLAGDGEQYF	NA	TRBD2	TRBV7-9	TRBJ2-7
TGTGCCAGCAGTGTACAGGGCTCCGACTATGGCTACACCTTC	CASSVQGSDYGYTF	once	NA	TRBV2	TRBJ1-2
TGTGCCAGCAGCACCCACCGCATATCTGGGGCCAACGTCCTGACTTTC	CASSTHRISGANVLTF	NA	NA	TRBV5-5	TRBJ2-6
TGTGCCAGCAGTTACCTTGGCGGGAGATCAAACACCATATATTTT	CASSYLGGRSNTIYF	NA	NA	TRBV28	TRBJ1-3
TGCGCCAGCAGCTTGGGAACTTTCCCCCAAGAGACCCAGTACTTC	CASSLGTFPQETQYF	NA	NA	TRBV5-1	TRBJ2-5
TGCGCCAGCAGCCTTAGCGGGGGATCCTACGAGCAGTACTTC	CASSLSGGSYEQYF	NA	TRBD2	TRBV4-1	TRBJ2-7
TGTGCCAGCAGTCATGGGCCGGCGAACACTGAAGCTTTCTTT	CASSHGPANTEAFF	NA	NA	TRBV6-5	TRBJ1-1
TGTGCCAGCTCATCAGGGGTGATGGATGAAAAACTGTTTTTT	CASSSGVMDEKLFF	NA	NA	TRBV18	TRBJ1-4
TGCGCCAGCAGCTTGGACGGGGAAGAAGCTTTCTTT	CASSLDGEEAFF	NA	NA	TRBV5-1	TRBJ1-1
TGTGCCAGCAGCTTAGTAACTCGTCTAGCGGGCGAAAACATTCAGTACTTC	CASSLVTRLAGENIQYF	NA	TRBD2	TRBV7-9	TRBJ2-4